This entry lists 29 T cell receptor beta chains sequenced from one sample in a study of blood T cell repertoires in COVID-19. Clones were read by immunoSEQ multiplex PCR, and TCRdb kept only the in-frame ones, dropping some. The sample has 200,000 to 300,000 clones, more than 65% seen once. The specimen was peripheral blood. These receptors all stem from a woman older than 75 with acute or convalescent COVID-19.

This chain uses TRBV3-1 (or the pseudogene TRBV3-2) with TRBJ1-2; 7 bases align to TRBD1. The CDR3 length is 16 residues. CDR1 LGHDT and CDR2 YNNKEL come from the germline V gene (reference sequence). With 1 base clipped from V and 4 bases from J, the junction kept 9 bases outside the gene matches. The DNA for the CDR3 is TGTGCCAGCAGCCAAGGTTTAAGACAGGGAAGCTATGGCTACACCTTC. It codes for CASSQGLRQGSYGYTF.

The V gene is TRBV3-1 (or the pseudogene TRBV3-2), the J gene TRBJ1-3; tentatively, D is TRBD1 (6 bases). CDR3 length: 16 residues. The germline V gene has CDR1 LGHDT and CDR2 YNNKEL (reference sequence). V was pared by 2 bases and J by 4 bases, with 15 bases between. CDR3 loop: CASSQRTAPIGNTIYF. The CDR3 nucleotides are TGTGCCAGCAGCCAAAGGACAGCACCTATCGGAAACACCATATATTTT.

The V call is TRBV28, the J call TRBJ1-6; D ambiguous. Germline CDR1 MDHEN, CDR2 SYDVKM. The CDR3 contains 13 residues. The ends were cut back, 8 bases at V and 7 bases at J, with 12 bases in the middle. CDR3 protein: CASGGGGNSPLHF. The CDR3 bases are TGTGCCAGCGGTGGTGGCGGGAATTCACCCCTCCACTTT.

The V and J genes are TRBV2 and TRBJ2-3; D remains unclear. The V gene's germline CDR1 is SNHLY and CDR2 FYNNEI. This CDR3 is 11 amino acids long. V was cut by 2 bases and J by 6 bases, with 3 bases left in between. The CDR3 sequence: CASSEPDTQYF. The CDR3 nucleotides read TGTGCCAGCAGTGAACCGGATACGCAGTATTTT.

The chain has TRBV4-1 and TRBJ1-3; D gene unclear. V lost 4 bases and J 0 bases, leaving 7 bases between the germline ends. This CDR3 contains 14 residues. Per the germline V gene, CDR1 is MGHRA and CDR2 is YSYEKL. CDR3 DNA sequence: TGCGCCAGCAGCCGGGAGCCCTCTGGAAACACCATATATTTT. This encodes CASSREPSGNTIYF.

V usage is TRBV11-3 and J usage is TRBJ2-1, with 9 bases that match TRBD2. Germline V gives CDR1 SGHNT, CDR2 YENEEA. The CDR3 contains 16 residues. V lost 1 base to trimming and J lost 3 bases; unmatched junction nucleotides: 4. CDR3 nucleotide sequence: TGTGCCAGCAGCTTAGTTAGCGGGAGTCTCTACAATGAGCAGTTCTTC. This codes for CASSLVSGSLYNEQFF.

This chain joins TRBV5-1 and TRBJ1-3; D is perhaps TRBD1 (6 bases). This CDR3 has 15 residues. CDR1 SGHRS and CDR2 YFSETQ come from the germline V gene. The V end lost 4 bases, the J end lost 0 bases, and 11 bases lay between the germline ends. CDR3 nucleotide sequence: TGCGCCAGCAGCGCGGACAGTCGCTCTGGAAACACCATATATTTT. Translation: CASSADSRSGNTIYF.

In DNA form, the CDR3 reads TGTGCCAGTAGTATCGGGGCGGGGACCTACGAGCAGTACTTC. This codes for CASSIGAGTYEQYF. The chain couples TRBV19 to TRBJ2-7; possible D gene TRBD2, 6 bases. The CDR3 spans 14 residues. Germline values: CDR1 LNHDA, CDR2 SQIVND (reference sequence). V gave up 3 bases and J gave up 2 bases, with 11 bases separating them.

Points on this clone: A read error may produce the germline difference seen at one junction end. This chain joins TRBV6-4 and TRBJ1-2, with D tentatively TRBD1 (5 bases). Germline CDR1 reads MRHNA; CDR2 reads SNTAGT. This CDR3 comprises 11 residues. CDR3 DNA sequence: TGTGCCAGCAGTGACCAACATTATAGGGGATTC. It yields the protein CASSDQHYRGF.

The genes are TRBV11-2 and TRBJ2-7; 8 bases agree with TRBD1. The CDR3 has 13 residues. Germline-derived CDR1 and CDR2 are SGHAT and FQNNGV. V lost 7 bases to trimming and J lost 6 bases; unmatched junction nucleotides: 8. Written as DNA, the CDR3 is TGTGCCAGCATCCCTCAGGGGGCCGGCGAGCAGTACTTC. Protein sequence: CASIPQGAGEQYF.

The chain has TRBV6-4 and TRBJ1-4; perhaps TRBD1 as D (5 bases). Germline lookup yields CDR1 MRHNA and CDR2 SNTAGT. This CDR3 has 13 amino acids. Trimming stripped 1 base from V and 11 bases from J, with 11 bases between. CDR3 amino acids: CASSDFMGGKLFF. The CDR3 nucleotides are TGTGCCAGCAGTGACTTTATGGGGGGGAAACTGTTTTTT.

This clone was observed a handful of times. The CDR3 loop reads CASRDAKGGARRETQYF. The CDR3 DNA follows: TGTGCCAGCAGAGACGCTAAAGGCGGGGCCCGAAGAGAGACCCAGTACTTC. V is TRBV27 and J is TRBJ2-5; D is possibly TRBD2 (6 bases). Trimming left V 6 bases short and J 4 bases short, with 24 bases between. This CDR3 has 17 residues. The germline CDR1 and CDR2 sequences are MNHEY and SMNVEV (reference sequence).

The rearrangement joins TRBV13 to TRBJ1-2, with 9 bases fitting TRBD1. The V and J ends lost 0 bases and 5 bases, in that order; junction bases with no gene match: 1. The CDR3 has 14 residues. The germline CDR1 and CDR2 sequences are PRHDT and FYEKMQ (reference sequence). DNA for the CDR3: TGTGCCAGCAGCTTAGGGGGGACAGGGTATGGCTACACCTTC. It is translated as CASSLGGTGYGYTF.

V gene TRBV27 combines with J gene TRBJ2-1, with 10 nucleotides matching TRBD2. V lost 2 bases, J lost 7 bases, and 11 bases stayed unmatched. The CDR3 is 17 residues long. Germline V lookup: CDR1 MNHEY, CDR2 SMNVEV (reference sequence). Here the CDR3 reads CASSLTAPSGSKNEQFF. The CDR3 coding sequence is TGTGCCAGCAGTTTAACGGCCCCTAGCGGGAGTAAAAATGAGCAGTTCTTC.

The chain has TRBV9 and TRBJ1-1; perhaps TRBD1 as D (5 bases). The CDR3 contains 14 residues. The V gene's germline CDR1 is SGDLS and CDR2 YYNGEE. Trimming left V 3 bases short and J 1 base short, with 10 bases between. The CDR3 loop is CASSAGHKNTEAFF. Here the CDR3 DNA reads TGTGCCAGCAGCGCCGGACATAAGAACACTGAAGCTTTCTTT.

The gene calls are TRBV21-1 and TRBJ1-3. TRBV21-1 is a known pseudogene. The CDR3 loop spans 16 amino acids. CDR3 in DNA: TGTGCCAGCAGCACAAGATCCCGAAAAGCGGGAAACACCATATATTTT. This sequence encodes CASSTRSRKAGNTIYF.

This clone was seen a handful of times. The identical CDR3 is also encoded by other nucleotide sequences in the sample. The rearrangement uses TRBV19 and TRBJ1-5; 10 bases fit TRBD1. With 6 bases clipped from V and 2 bases from J, the junction kept 1 base outside the gene matches. Germline values: CDR1 LNHDA, CDR2 SQIVND (reference sequence). This CDR3 contains 14 residues. CDR3: CASSGTGGNQPQHF. CDR3 DNA sequence: TGTGCCAGTAGCGGGACAGGGGGCAATCAGCCCCAGCATTTT.

This chain uses TRBV9 with TRBJ1-1; D gene ambiguous. Trimming took 0 bases from V and 0 from J, leaving 15 bases between them. This CDR3 contains 17 residues. Germline assignment: CDR1 SGDLS and CDR2 YYNGEE. The CDR3 nucleotides read TGTGCCAGCAGCGTAGGTTCGGGCGGGATGGTGAACACTGAAGCTTTCTTT. Its protein is CASSVGSGGMVNTEAFF.

V and J are TRBV9 and TRBJ2-5; 7 bases are a match to TRBD1. V lost 0 bases to trimming and J lost 5 bases; unmatched junction nucleotides: 7. CDR1 is SGDLS, CDR2 YYNGEE, per germline. This CDR3 is 15 amino acids long. Written as DNA, the CDR3 is TGTGCCAGCAGCGTAGGACAGGGAACATGGGAGACCCAGTACTTC. It encodes CASSVGQGTWETQYF.

The rearrangement joins TRBV4-2 to TRBJ1-1, with D possibly TRBD1 on 5 matching bases. In germline, CDR1 is LGHNA, CDR2 YNFKEQ. The V end lost 0 bases, the J end lost 5 bases, and 16 bases lay between the germline ends. CDR3 length: 16 amino acids. In DNA, the CDR3 is TGTGCCAGCAGCCAAGAGTCTTCGGGGGAAAGTACTGAAGCTTTCTTT. Its protein product is CASSQESSGESTEAFF.

The genes are TRBV5-1 and TRBJ1-2, with D possibly being TRBD1 (6 bases). CDR1 SGHRS and CDR2 YFSETQ come from the germline V gene. V was shortened by 4 bases and J by 5 bases, with 18 bases between the two germline ends. The CDR3 length is 15 residues. CDR3 nucleotide sequence: TGCGCCAGCAGCCGTGAGGGGGACGCTTTTTATGGCTACACCTTC. As protein: CASSREGDAFYGYTF.

The V call is TRBV7-8, the J call TRBJ2-3; 7 bases line up with TRBD1. CDR3 length equals 15 residues. Losses at the gene ends were 5 bases for V and 2 bases for J; bases not matched to a gene: 7. Germline CDR1 SGHVS, CDR2 FQNEAQ. CDR3 residues: CASSPERGPTDTQYF. The CDR3 DNA reads as TGTGCCAGCAGCCCCGAGAGGGGGCCCACAGATACGCAGTATTTT.

The count of this clone is one. The chain links TRBV18 to TRBJ1-2; D may be TRBD1 (5 bases). Germline CDR1 and CDR2: KGHSH and LQKENI. V gave up 6 bases and J gave up 3 bases, with 14 bases separating them. The CDR3 loop spans 14 amino acids. The CDR3 here is CASSLGLEDYGYTF. CDR3 nucleotides: TGTGCCAGCTCCCTGGGACTGGAAGACTATGGCTACACCTTC.

This clone appeared once. The CDR3 is CASRFDSKQYF. As DNA, the CDR3 is TGTGCCAGCAGGTTCGACAGTAAGCAGTACTTC. The chain joins TRBV6-5 to TRBJ2-7, with D perhaps TRBD1 (5 bases). This CDR3 comprises 11 residues. CDR1 MNHEY and CDR2 SVGAGI come from the germline V gene. The germline V and J ends were trimmed by 6 bases and 8 bases, with 11 bases remaining between them.

The count of this clone is one. This chain links TRBV5-3 with TRBJ2-3; 9 bases fit TRBD2. TRBV5-3 is treated as an ORF (open reading frame) with a function not yet certain. The CDR3 contains 16 residues. Unmatched junction bases numbered 8, after V lost 4 bases and J lost 2 bases. The CDR3 coding sequence is TGTGCCAGAAGCCCAACTAGCGGGTTAACCACAGATACGCAGTATTTT. Translated: CARSPTSGLTTDTQYF.

The chain recombines TRBV15 with TRBJ1-2, with a tentative D call TRBD1 (5 bases). Trimming removed 0 bases at V and 1 base at J, with 15 bases between. CDR1 and CDR2 from the germline V gene are LNHNV and YYDKDF (reference sequence). The CDR3 covers 17 residues. CDR3: CATSRDQGWASNYGYTF. In DNA, the CDR3 is TGTGCCACCAGCAGAGATCAGGGCTGGGCCAGTAACTATGGCTACACCTTC.

Points on this clone: Other DNA sequences in the sample encode the same CDR3. The J gene is TRBJ1-6, the V gene TRBV12-5; 10 bases line up with TRBD1. Germline V gives CDR1 LGHNT, CDR2 FRNRAP. V gave up 5 bases and J gave up 7 bases; unmatched junction bases: 2. The CDR3 covers 14 residues. The CDR3 nucleotides read TGTGCTAGTGGTAGGGACAGGGGCAATTCACCCCTCCACTTT. It codes for CASGRDRGNSPLHF.

V is TRBV18 and J is TRBJ1-3, with TRBD1 matching 7 bases. The CDR3 totals 15 residues. The trim removed 5 bases at V and 3 bases at J, leaving 7 bases unmatched. CDR1 KGHSH and CDR2 LQKENI come from the germline V gene. In nucleotides, the CDR3 is TGTGCCAGCTCAGGTGGGACAGCAAATGGAAACACCATATATTTT. It yields the protein CASSGGTANGNTIYF. The variable domain in full, completed from reference TRBV18 and TRBJ1-3, reads NAGVMQNPRHLVRRRGQEARLRCSPMKGHSHVYWYRQLPEEGLKFMVYLQKENIIDESGMPKERFSAEFPKEGPSILRIQQVVRGDSAAYFCASSGGTANGNTIYFGEGSWLTVV.

The genes are TRBV4-1 and TRBJ1-4; D not certain. The germline CDR1 and CDR2 sequences are MGHRA and YSYEKL. The CDR3 sequence is 16 residues long. With 2 bases removed from V and 0 bases from J, the gap between germline ends came to 10 bases. CDR3 coding DNA: TGCGCCAGCAGCCAACTGGACGGGGCAACTAATGAAAAACTGTTTTTT. This codes for CASSQLDGATNEKLFF.